This entry features one T cell receptor beta chain sequence. Its antigen remains undetermined. No quality values exist for individual bases; no much larger clone is one base distant. The immunoSEQ Assay, a bias-controlled multiplex PCR, was used to amplify TCRbeta CDR3 regions from genomic DNA. Per the original workflow: Within the assay, amplification of reference gene primers was used to estimate how many nucleated cells each sample contained. Sequence reads were collapsed and filtered to measure the absolute abundance of every unique TCRbeta CDR3 rearrangement. For each sample, productive Simpson clonality was calculated as the square root of Simpson's diversity index over productive rearrangements. Held by TCRdb, this immuneACCESS table contains in-frame sequences only and omits some clones. Under half of the omission traces to an unresolved V gene where checked; the cause of the rest is unknown. V and J calls and clone size are those listed in that table; D and trimming were worked out from the DNA. This sample is represented by 150,000 or so clones; roughly 90% of them were singletons. The top ten clonotypes cover about 2.5% of the sample.

These data come from a study of blood T cell repertoires in COVID-19 (dated by TCRdb to the early 2020s). General notes on the study: Collaborator samples came from the United States, Italy and Spain and covered acute and convalescent phases of COVID-19. The material from the prospective study consisted of cDNA or gDNA derived from T cells, B-cell-depleted T cells, or PBMCs. Deeply sampled blood TCRbeta repertoires from subjects exposed to, actively infected with, or recovered from COVID-19 were included in the dataset. A freely available public database, intended as a resource for researchers studying the immune response to SARS-CoV-2, is where the repertoires were released. The samples were drawn from two sources: the first 160 participants of the ongoing ImmuneRACE study, and about 1,300 subjects contributed by 6 global collaborators. A de-identified subject ID, COVID-19 status, age in years and sex were almost always included in the sample metadata. Where HLA class I and class II types were available, the types were taken from metadata supplied by the sample provider, not from assay-based typing. The research as a whole found: How much clinical and demographic metadata was included differed by source and by participant, and the metadata was provided uncurated.

The collaborating institutions used their own protocols to collect whole blood in K2EDTA tubes. Collaborator samples were shipped for TCRbeta analysis as frozen whole blood, isolated PBMCs, or DNA extracted from either sample type. Sequences LGHNA (CDR1) and YNFKEQ (CDR2) are obtained from the germline V gene. The junction shows trimming of 4 bases on V and 3 bases on J, plus 9 bases between the germline ends. The CDR3 has 13 amino acids, counting the end cysteine and phenylalanine. Left in the record is the CDR3 DNA by itself, 39 bases read in frame from the first base. The clonotype was recovered from a human donor in a cohort sampled during active COVID-19. The sequenced material came from peripheral blood. This chain is built from TRBV4-2 and TRBJ2-5; the D gene is perhaps TRBD1, from 6 matching bases. The DNA is as follows: TGTGCCAGCAGCCGGACAGAAAAAGAGACCCAGTACTTC. This sequence encodes CASSRTEKETQYF.